Here is one T cell receptor (beta chain) with its context. Its antigen is unknown. PCR was performed a second time for about 7 to 12 cycles using a sample-barcoded 5' primer and a J-beta primer mix. Every molecule of cDNA carried a tag from a template-switch adaptor with 12 random nucleotides. TCRdb recomputed calls from the 5' RACE reads with MiXCR, one row per CDR3 protein. The sample has 650,000 to 800,000 distinct CDR3 sequences, approximately 48% seen once. This sample was taken from a study of blood T cells in healthy people across ages. General study results and limits: Among long-lived donors, naive CD4+ cells were more numerous and diversity higher than in aged donors.

In germline, CDR1 is DFQATT, CDR2 SNEGSKA (reference sequence). The CDR3 is made up of 15 amino acids. The J segment lost 3 bases and the V segment lost 0 bases, leaving 6 bases of the junction unmatched. This TCR came from a man aged 60 to 69 in good health. Sequenced input: blood. The J gene is TRBJ2-3, the V gene TRBV20-1; 7 nucleotides line up with TRBD2. CDR3 loop: CSARDSLAVTDTQYF. The CDR3 DNA reads as TGCAGTGCTAGAGATTCCCTAGCGGTAACAGATACGCAGTATTTT.